This TCR beta chain was captured in a study of blood T cell repertoires in COVID-19. Study overall: T cells, B-cell-depleted T cells, or PBMCs provided the cDNA or gDNA that served as material.

Germline CDR1 is WNHNN and CDR2 is SYGVQD (reference sequence). Deletions cut 2 bases from V and 6 bases from J, with 8 bases between. The CDR3 has 13 amino acids. This clone was observed a single time. Authors' data handling: Estimates of nucleated cell counts were drawn from the amplification of reference gene primers. The data were produced by immunoSEQ multiplex PCR, yet TCRdb's version contains in-frame clones alone and is incomplete. For V, J and clone size, that table is used; D and trimming come from the DNA. The repertoire holds roughly 500,000 clones, with 88% as singletons. The source of this sequence is a woman between 40 and 55 years old who had recovered from COVID-19. The chain recombines TRBV10-1 with TRBJ1-5, with D uncertain. The sequenced material came from PBMCs or T cells enriched from blood (not recorded which). The CDR3, as DNA: TGCGCCAGCAGTGAGGGGCTCGGTCAGCCCCAGCATTTT. Translated, it gives CASSEGLGQPQHF.